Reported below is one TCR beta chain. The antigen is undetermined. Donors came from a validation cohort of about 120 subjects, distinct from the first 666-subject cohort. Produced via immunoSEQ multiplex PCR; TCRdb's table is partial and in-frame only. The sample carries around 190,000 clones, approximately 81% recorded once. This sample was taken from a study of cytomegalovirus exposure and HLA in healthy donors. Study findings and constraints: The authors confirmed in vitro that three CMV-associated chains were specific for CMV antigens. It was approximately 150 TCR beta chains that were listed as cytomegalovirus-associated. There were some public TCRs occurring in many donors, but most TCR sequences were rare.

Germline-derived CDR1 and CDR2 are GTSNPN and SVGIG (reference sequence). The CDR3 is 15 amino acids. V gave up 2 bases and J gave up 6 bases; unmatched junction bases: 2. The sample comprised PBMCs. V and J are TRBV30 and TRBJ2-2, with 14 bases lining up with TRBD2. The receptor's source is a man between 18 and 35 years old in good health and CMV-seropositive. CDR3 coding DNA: TGTGCCTGGAGTCGACTAGCGGGGGGGCCCGGGGAGCTGTTTTTT. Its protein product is CAWSRLAGGPGELFF.